These 27 T cell receptor beta chains originate from one sample sequenced in a study of shared clonotypes between healthy human individuals. Here immunoSEQ multiplex PCR was the method, and the copy in TCRdb shows in-frame clones only, minus some. The sample has some 2.3 million clones; about 92% are singletons. Sequencing was performed on naive CD4+ T cells from PBMCs. Subset defined: CD45RA+ positively selected. All receptors derive from a man younger than 30 in good health. Some clones in this sample may be carry-over from other donors' samples.

This sequence joins TRBV18 and TRBJ2-3; 7 bases fit TRBD1. The CDR3 spans 15 residues. V lost 3 bases and J lost 0; bases outside the gene matches: 3. Germline loops: CDR1 KGHSH, CDR2 LQKENI. The CDR3 region has the DNA TGTGCCAGCTCACCCGACAGGGCGAGCACAGATACGCAGTATTTT. Its protein is CASSPDRASTDTQYF. The full variable domain, rest sourced from reference TRBV18 and TRBJ2-3, is NAGVMQNPRHLVRRRGQEARLRCSPMKGHSHVYWYRQLPEEGLKFMVYLQKENIIDESGMPKERFSAEFPKEGPSILRIQQVVRGDSAAYFCASSPDRASTDTQYFGPGTRLTVL.

This chain connects TRBV10-1 to TRBJ2-2; D not certain. The CDR3 spans 14 residues. Germline V gene lookup returns CDR1 WNHNN and CDR2 SYGVQD (reference sequence). Trimming cost V 4 bases and J 4 bases, with 10 bases left between them. The chain's CDR3 is CASSADWSTGELFF. CDR3 coding DNA: TGCGCCAGCAGTGCCGATTGGAGCACCGGGGAGCTGTTTTTT.

This clone showed up just a few times. The gene calls are TRBV27 and TRBJ1-1; D is unclear. Germline V lookup: CDR1 MNHEY, CDR2 SMNVEV (reference sequence). The V gene lost 6 bases and the J gene lost 3 bases, with 11 bases spanning the gap. The CDR3 is made up of 13 amino acids. The CDR3 nucleotides are TGTGCCAGCAGCCACAGACGGGACACTGAAGCTTTCTTT. Protein: CASSHRRDTEAFF.

The rearrangement uses TRBV30 and TRBJ2-7, with TRBD1 identical over 9 bases. The CDR3 loop spans 14 amino acids. The V and J ends lost 2 bases and 4 bases, in that order; junction bases with no gene match: 6. Looked up from germline, CDR1 is GTSNPN and CDR2 is SVGIG (reference sequence). The CDR3 DNA reads TGTGCCTGGAGTCCAATTGGACAGGGGTACGAGCAGTACTTC. Its translation is CAWSPIGQGYEQYF.

This chain connects TRBV7-2 to TRBJ1-1; possibly TRBD1 for D (6 bases). In germline, CDR1 is SGHTA, CDR2 FQGNSA. The CDR3 sequence is 14 residues long. V dropped 2 bases and J dropped 4 bases, with 11 bases sitting between them. The CDR3 reads CASSLRPGATEAFF. Written as DNA, the CDR3 is TGTGCCAGCAGCTTACGGCCAGGGGCCACTGAAGCTTTCTTT.

This clone was seen only once. The rearrangement joins TRBV2 to TRBJ2-5, with 8 bases that match TRBD1. V trimming: 9 bases; J trimming: 4 bases; junction bases outside the gene matches: 4. The CDR3 runs 12 residues. Looked up from germline, CDR1 is SNHLY and CDR2 is FYNNEI. The CDR3 loop is CASGQGLETQYF. The CDR3 bases are TGTGCCAGTGGACAGGGCTTAGAGACCCAGTACTTC.

The chain combines TRBV11-2 with TRBJ2-5; 8 bases align to TRBD2. Germline V gene data show CDR1 as SGHAT and CDR2 as FQNNGV. There are 16 residues in the CDR3. Losses at the gene ends were 6 bases for V and 5 bases for J; bases not matched to a gene: 14. The CDR3 spells CASSSTLGLVRETQYF. CDR3 bases: TGTGCCAGCAGTTCCACGTTGGGACTAGTGCGTGAGACCCAGTACTTC.

The V call is TRBV19, the J call TRBJ1-1, with unresolved D. Germline-derived CDR1 and CDR2 are LNHDA and SQIVND (reference sequence). Deletions cut 6 bases from V and 3 bases from J, with 8 bases between. The length of the CDR3 is 12 residues. The CDR3 protein is CASSRRDTEAFF. Here the CDR3 DNA reads TGTGCCAGTAGCAGGAGAGACACTGAAGCTTTCTTT.

V and J are TRBV15 and TRBJ1-4; D might be TRBD1 (5 bases). Germline V gives CDR1 LNHNV, CDR2 YYDKDF (reference sequence). The CDR3 has 14 residues. V lost 2 bases, J lost 8 bases, and 12 bases lay in between. CDR3 loop: CATSRLGPREKLFF. The CDR3 DNA reads TGTGCCACCAGCAGATTGGGACCAAGAGAAAAACTGTTTTTT. Filled out from reference TRBV15 and TRBJ1-4, the complete variable domain reads DAMVIQNPRYQVTQFGKPVTLSCSQTLNHNVMYWYQQKSSQAPKLLFHYYDKDFNNEADTPDNFQSRRPNTSFCFLDIRSPGLGDTAMYLCATSRLGPREKLFFGSGTQLSVL.

This sequence joins TRBV7-9 and TRBJ2-6; D uncertain. V gave up 4 bases and J gave up 1 base, with 8 bases separating them. The V gene's germline CDR1 is SEHNR and CDR2 FQNEAQ (reference sequence). This CDR3 has 15 residues. In nucleotides, the CDR3 is TGTGCCAGCAGCTACGCTTGGTCTGGGGCCAACGTCCTGACTTTC. Amino acid sequence: CASSYAWSGANVLTF.

CDR3 DNA: TGTGCCAGCAGTGGCAACCTCGGGACAGGGAACACTGAAGCTTTCTTT. Translation: CASSGNLGTGNTEAFF. The V and J genes are TRBV6-1 and TRBJ1-1, with 8 bases identical to TRBD1. V lost 4 bases, J lost 1 base, and 8 bases stayed unmatched. This CDR3 has 16 amino acids. The germline V gene encodes CDR1 MNHNS and CDR2 SASEGT.

The J gene is TRBJ2-7, the V gene TRBV18; 8 positions agree with TRBD1. The germline V gene has CDR1 KGHSH and CDR2 LQKENI. V shed 0 bases and J 5 bases; nucleotides not matched to a gene: 6. The CDR3 consists of 15 residues. As DNA, the CDR3 is TGTGCCAGCTCACCACCAACCAAACAGGGGGACGAGCAGTACTTC. This encodes CASSPPTKQGDEQYF.

This clone was picked up one time. The gene calls are TRBV10-3 and TRBJ2-6; possibly TRBD2 for D (5 bases). This CDR3 comprises 16 residues. The V end was cut by 3 bases, the J end by 0 bases, with 9 bases between. Germline values: CDR1 ENHRY, CDR2 SYGVKD. This chain's CDR3 is CAISDRTSSGANVLTF. CDR3 nucleotides: TGTGCCATCAGTGACCGTACTAGCTCTGGGGCCAACGTCCTGACTTTC.

V usage is TRBV9 and J usage is TRBJ2-3, with D unclear. V lost 6 bases and J 0 bases, leaving 8 bases between the germline ends. The CDR3 has 13 amino acids. Germline V gene data show CDR1 as SGDLS and CDR2 as YYNGEE. The CDR3 DNA sequence: TGTGCCAGCACAAAGACTAGCACAGATACGCAGTATTTT. As protein: CASTKTSTDTQYF.

This clone has a single count. The chain carries TRBV7-7 and TRBJ2-5, with D perhaps being TRBD1 or TRBD2 (5 bases each). Germline loops: CDR1 SSHAT, CDR2 FNYEAQ (reference sequence). CDR3 length equals 14 residues. V shed 4 bases and J shed 4 bases, with 13 bases lying between them. The DNA for the CDR3 is TGTGCCAGCAGCTCCGGGACGGCTATAGAGACCCAGTACTTC. This codes for CASSSGTAIETQYF.

The V and J genes are TRBV6-6 and TRBJ2-3; either TRBD1 or TRBD2 may supply D (5 bases each). The CDR3 has 15 residues. V lost 2 bases to trimming and J lost 2 bases, with 11 bases between them. The germline V gene has CDR1 MNHNY and CDR2 SVGAGI (reference sequence). CDR3 nucleotide sequence: TGTGCCAGCAGTTACCGGGGCGGCTCCACAGATACGCAGTATTTT. Translated, it gives CASSYRGGSTDTQYF.

This sequence joins TRBV7-2 and TRBJ2-5, with 8 bases aligning to TRBD1. Trimming cost V 5 bases and J 7 bases; bases outside gene matches: 12. Germline CDR1 and CDR2: SGHTA and FQGNSA. The CDR3 runs 15 residues. This CDR3 is CASSTRGRGRGTQYF. The CDR3 region has the DNA TGTGCCAGCAGCACCAGGGGCAGGGGGCGGGGGACCCAGTACTTC.

This clone showed up just a few times. Other DNA sequences in this specimen translate into the identical CDR3. The V and J genes are TRBV11-2 and TRBJ2-7; D unclear. Looked up from germline, CDR1 is SGHAT and CDR2 is FQNNGV. V shed 5 bases and J shed 2 bases, with 7 bases lying between them. CDR3 length: 12 amino acids. The CDR3 loop reads CASSPGTYEQYF. CDR3 bases: TGTGCCAGCAGCCCTGGGACCTACGAGCAGTACTTC.

This chain uses TRBV18 with TRBJ2-5; D gene uncertain. Germline CDR1 is KGHSH and CDR2 is LQKENI. Between the trimmed V and J ends, which lost 0 bases and 0 bases, there was a span of 8 bases. The CDR3 length is 15 residues. Here the CDR3 reads CASSPPSGNQETQYF. The CDR3 nucleotides read TGTGCCAGCTCACCACCTTCCGGAAACCAAGAGACCCAGTACTTC.

V is TRBV6-1 and J is TRBJ2-7; D unresolved. CDR3 size: 14 residues. CDR1 is MNHNS and CDR2 is SASEGT in the germline V gene. With 0 bases removed from V and 3 bases from J, the gap between germline ends came to 9 bases. CDR3 coding DNA: TGTGCCAGCAGTGAAGCGTTCGTGGGCTACGAGCAGTACTTC. This sequence encodes CASSEAFVGYEQYF.

The J gene is TRBJ2-5, the V gene TRBV2; D gene uncertain. This CDR3 contains 12 residues. V was cut by 11 bases and J by 0 bases, with 10 bases left in between. The germline gives CDR1 SNHLY, CDR2 FYNNEI. CDR3 protein: CAGRADQETQYF. The CDR3, as DNA: TGTGCCGGTCGCGCAGACCAAGAGACCCAGTACTTC.

The chain joins TRBV19 to TRBJ2-7, with D perhaps matching TRBD1 (6 bases). CDR3 length: 14 amino acids. Germline assignment: CDR1 LNHDA and CDR2 SQIVND (reference sequence). Trimming shortened V by 6 bases and J by 2 bases, and 14 bases separated the two germline ends. This chain's CDR3 is CASRVRAGAYEQYF. CDR3 sequence (DNA): TGTGCCAGTAGAGTTCGGGCAGGGGCCTACGAGCAGTACTTC.

The chain links TRBV28 to TRBJ1-1, with TRBD1 as a possible D gene (5 bases). V was trimmed by 1 base and J by 4 bases, leaving 7 bases between them. Germline assignment: CDR1 MDHEN and CDR2 SYDVKM. This CDR3 is built from 13 residues. DNA for the CDR3: TGTGCCAGCAGTTTATCGGGGCCCACTGAAGCTTTCTTT. This gives the protein CASSLSGPTEAFF.

The chain joins TRBV30 to TRBJ2-5, with D perhaps given as TRBD1 or TRBD2 (5 bases each). The V gene lost 2 bases and the J gene lost 1 base, with 20 bases spanning the gap. This CDR3 has 17 residues. CDR1 and CDR2 from the germline V gene are GTSNPN and SVGIG (reference sequence). The CDR3 DNA follows: TGTGCCTGGAGTTGGAACCGGGACGCAAAAGCCCAAGAGACCCAGTACTTC. As protein: CAWSWNRDAKAQETQYF.

This rearrangement joins TRBV28 to TRBJ1-5, with 7 bases that match TRBD1. V lost 2 bases to trimming and J lost 6 bases; unmatched junction nucleotides: 13. Germline CDR1 reads MDHEN; CDR2 reads SYDVKM. The length of the CDR3 is 17 residues. The CDR3 coding sequence is TGTGCCAGCAGTTTAGGGGGGCTAGGGGGCGTGAGTCAGCCCCAGCATTTT. Amino acid sequence: CASSLGGLGGVSQPQHF.

As for this clone: Other DNA sequences in the sample encode the same CDR3. Here the CDR3 reads CASSPGTSGSTDTQYF. CDR3 nucleotide sequence: TGTGCCAGCTCACCAGGGACTAGCGGTAGCACAGATACGCAGTATTTT. The V gene is TRBV18, the J gene TRBJ2-3; the match to TRBD2 covers 11 bases. Germline CDR1 is KGHSH and CDR2 is LQKENI. The V gene end was trimmed by 2 bases and the J gene end by 0 bases; junction bases not matched to a gene: 1. CDR3 length: 16 amino acids.

This rearrangement joins TRBV7-2 to TRBJ1-1, with D hard to call. The germline V gene has CDR1 SGHTA and CDR2 FQGNSA. V lost 5 bases and J 0 bases, leaving 10 bases between the germline ends. The CDR3 sequence is 14 residues long. This CDR3 reads CASSPTRLNTEAFF. The DNA of the CDR3 is TGTGCCAGCAGCCCTACCCGGCTGAACACTGAAGCTTTCTTT.